This T cell receptor beta chain derives from a study of T cell responses to AZD1222 COVID-19 vaccine (dated by TCRdb to about 2021). In the study overall: AZD1222 recipients with second doses at about 4 weeks or about 12 weeks were pooled, because spike-specific TCR depth and breadth did not differ between schedules. A total of about 240 trial participants underwent TCR sequencing, of whom around 200 received two doses of AZD1222 and about 25 received two doses of the MenACWY control vaccine. Trial participants were enrolled by age into subgroups of 18-55, 56-69 and 70-plus years, and around 140, 26 and 57 TCR-sequenced participants, respectively, were included in these subgroups. Overall study results and their limits: Because no day 14 peak-response samples were available, the repertoires could be characterized only after the peak T cell response. Conclusions about previously exposed vaccinees are limited, since just a handful of AZD1222 recipients were seropositive for SARS-CoV-2 at baseline. The 56-69-year group was small, and its depth increase did not reach significance, likely because of low power. Reportedly, close to half of the unique spike-specific TCRs recognized epitopes lying outside the regions that are mutated in the B.1.351 and B.1.1.7 variants. After two AZD1222 doses, both the breadth and the depth of spike-specific TCRs were significantly higher than at day 0 and than in MenACWY recipients. Most participants were white British and females outnumbered males, and the authors suggested that clonal diversity may have been underestimated. Vaccine-associated CD4 TCRs spanned the whole spike protein, with dominant responses in regions 160-218 and 743-854.

The CDR3 regions of human TCRbeta chains were analyzed by immunosequencing. The paper's data handling went like this. TCRs in the repertoires were matched against a reference library of SARS-CoV-2-specific TCRs that had been generated with the MIRA antigen-specificity platform. Breadth was defined as the fraction of unique TCRs that were SARS-CoV-2-associated. Depth was defined as the fraction of total T cells that were SARS-CoV-2-associated. Each spike-specific TCR was assigned to its reactive spike region and to a CD4 or CD8 class using the MIRA data. Log10-transformed breadth and depth values were compared by one-way ANOVA with Sidak's multiple comparisons tests. TCRdb stores this immuneACCESS table with in-frame sequences only. Part of the clones is absent; in the studies checked, under half of the shortfall reflects unresolved V genes, and no reason is known for the rest. D and trimming were read from the DNA, whereas the V and J calls and clone size are those reported in that table. For this sample the table gives 140,000 to 150,000 clones, of which roughly nine tenths were detected only once. The top ten clonotypes cover roughly 1.5% of the sample.

This sample's time point label indicates: baseline before first vaccination. The vaccinee samples were drawn from two UK trials, COV001 and COV002, one of which was a single-blind randomized controlled phase 2/3 trial testing AZD1222 (ChAdOx1 nCoV-19) in healthy adults. Trial participant PBMC samples were collected at day 0 and day 28 after the second dose for TCRbeta chain sequencing. Concerning this clone itself: Its antigen specificity is not known. No much larger clonotype is one base removed from it; base qualities were not supplied.

The sequence derives from an adult in good health. The source material was peripheral blood, sampled on day 0 of AZD1222 vaccination.

The CDR3 is CASSLEGAYEQYF. The DNA sequence reads TGCGCCAGCAGCTTAGAGGGGGCTTACGAGCAGTACTTC. The rearrangement combines TRBV5-1 with TRBJ2-7; 7 bases in between match TRBD1. Relative to germline, V is missing 2 bases and J is missing 4 bases, with 3 bases of the junction outside any gene match. The CDR3 measures 13 amino acids from cysteine to phenylalanine. The only DNA kept is the CDR3, 39 bases in frame from the first base. CDR1 and CDR2 are read off the germline V gene as SGHRS and YFSETQ.